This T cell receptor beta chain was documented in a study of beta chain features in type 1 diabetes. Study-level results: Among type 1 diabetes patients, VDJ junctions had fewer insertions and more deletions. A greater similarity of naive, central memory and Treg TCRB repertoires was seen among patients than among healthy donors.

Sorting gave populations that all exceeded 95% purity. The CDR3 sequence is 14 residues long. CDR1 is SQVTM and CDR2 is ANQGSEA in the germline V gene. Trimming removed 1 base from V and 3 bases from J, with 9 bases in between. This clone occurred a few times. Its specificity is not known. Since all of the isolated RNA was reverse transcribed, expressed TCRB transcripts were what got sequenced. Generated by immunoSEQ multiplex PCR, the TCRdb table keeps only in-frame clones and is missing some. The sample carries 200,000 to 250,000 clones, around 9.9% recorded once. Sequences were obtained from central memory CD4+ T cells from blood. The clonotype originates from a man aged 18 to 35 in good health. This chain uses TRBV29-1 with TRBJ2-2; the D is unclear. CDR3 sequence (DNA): TGCAGCGTTGAAGTGGCTCGGGACACCGGGGAGCTGTTTTTT. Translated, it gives CSVEVARDTGELFF.